The rows below give T cell receptor beta chains drawn from one sample of a study of cytomegalovirus exposure and HLA in healthy donors. Using immunoSEQ multiplex PCR, the repertoire was profiled, and TCRdb retains in-frame clones only, with some absent. Of 55,000 to 75,000 clones listed, over 85% are singletons. Sequenced material: PBMCs. The receptors stem from a young man in good health and CMV-seropositive. Each CDR3 is given with its conserved first and last residue. A D gene is named only where the DNA matches it firmly.

J | length | V | D | DNA | CDR3
TRBJ2-3 | 18 | TRBV19 | TRBD1 | TGTGCCAGTAGTGATCCAACGGGACAGGGGACAAGCACAGATACGCAGTATTTT | CASSDPTGQGTSTDTQYF
TRBJ2-4 | 11 | TRBV5-3 | . | TGTGCCAGAAGCTTTATAAACATTCAGTACTTC | CARSFINIQYF
TRBJ2-6 | 16 | TRBV9 | . | TGTGCCAGCAGAGCCGACACACCCTCTGGGGCCAACGTCCTGACTTTC | CASRADTPSGANVLTF
TRBJ2-1 | 16 | TRBV7-9 | . | TGTGCCAGCAGCCCGGGACAGACTAGCTCCTACAATGAGCAGTTCTTC | CASSPGQTSSYNEQFF
TRBJ1-3 | 14 | TRBV7-2 | TRBD1 | TGTGCCAGCAGCATCGGGACAGGGGTAAACACCATATATTTT | CASSIGTGVNTIYF
TRBJ2-7 | 15 | TRBV11-2 | TRBD1 | TGTGCCAGCAGCACTCGGGGACAGGGGGCCTACGAGCAGTACTTC | CASSTRGQGAYEQYF
TRBJ2-7 | 10 | TRBV20-1 | . | TGCAGTGCCAGTTCCTACGAGCAGTACTTC | CSASSYEQYF
TRBJ1-2 | 17 | TRBV27 | . | TGTGCCAGCAGTGGGGCCCCCATACCCGGCTATAAGTATGGCTACACCTTC | CASSGAPIPGYKYGYTF
TRBJ1-5 | 15 | TRBV2 | TRBD1 | TGTGCCAGCAAGCTGGGGACAGGGCAGGAGCAGCCCCAGCATTTT | CASKLGTGQEQPQHF
TRBJ2-7 | 14 | TRBV7-9 | TRBD2 | TGTGCCAGCTATAGTGCTAGCGGGACCTACGAGCAGTACTTC | CASYSASGTYEQYF
TRBJ2-3 | 15 | TRBV19 | . | TGTGCCAGTACCGTAGGGGCGGAACCCACAGATACGCAGTATTTT | CASTVGAEPTDTQYF
TRBJ2-7 | 14 | TRBV9 | . | TGTGCCAGCAGCGTAGATTACAGCTCCTACGAGCAGTACTTC | CASSVDYSSYEQYF
TRBJ2-3 | 15 | TRBV2 | . | TGTGCCAGCAGTGTGGGGGGCGGGGGAACAGATACGCAGTATTTT | CASSVGGGGTDTQYF
TRBJ2-6 | 18 | TRBV5-8 | . | TGTGCCAGCAGCTTGGGGTTCGGAAAGGGGTCTGGGGCCAACGTCCTGACTTTC | CASSLGFGKGSGANVLTF
TRBJ2-7 | 15 | TRBV9 | TRBD1 | TGTGCCAGCACCCTGAATGTAGGGGGCCTCTACGAGCAGTACTTC | CASTLNVGGLYEQYF
TRBJ1-1 | 14 | TRBV11-2 | . | TGTGCCAGCAGCTTAATTGGGGGCGACACTGAAGCTTTCTTT | CASSLIGGDTEAFF
TRBJ1-1 | 13 | TRBV10-3 | TRBD1 | TGTGCCATCAGTGAGTCGGACAGGGGTGAAGCTTTCTTT | CAISESDRGEAFF